This T cell receptor (beta chain) is from a study of identical twins. V was shortened by 0 bases and J by 0 bases, with 12 bases between the two germline ends. Germline loops: CDR1 SGHRS, CDR2 YFSETQ. The length of the CDR3 is 17 residues. This clonotype was found many times. MiXCR, applied by TCRdb to the 5' RACE reads, yields one record per CDR3 protein. The table records roughly 480,000 distinct CDR3 sequences, roughly 24% of them present only once. The same data also contributed to another study, on T cells expressing NK-cell markers.

This sequence was found in a young woman in good health. Sequenced material: CD4+ T cells sorted from blood. The chain couples TRBV5-1 to TRBJ1-4; D is unresolved. In nucleotides, the CDR3 is TGCGCCAGCAGCTTGGTTCCGGTGACCTCAACTAATGAAAAACTGTTTTTT. It translates to CASSLVPVTSTNEKLFF. Looking up the rest from reference TRBV5-1 and TRBJ1-4 gives the full variable domain: KAGVTQTPRYLIKTRGQQVTLSCSPISGHRSVSWYQQTPGQGLQFLFEYFSETQRNKGNFPGRFSGRQFSNSRSEMNVSTLELGDSALYLCASSLVPVTSTNEKLFFGSGTQLSVL.